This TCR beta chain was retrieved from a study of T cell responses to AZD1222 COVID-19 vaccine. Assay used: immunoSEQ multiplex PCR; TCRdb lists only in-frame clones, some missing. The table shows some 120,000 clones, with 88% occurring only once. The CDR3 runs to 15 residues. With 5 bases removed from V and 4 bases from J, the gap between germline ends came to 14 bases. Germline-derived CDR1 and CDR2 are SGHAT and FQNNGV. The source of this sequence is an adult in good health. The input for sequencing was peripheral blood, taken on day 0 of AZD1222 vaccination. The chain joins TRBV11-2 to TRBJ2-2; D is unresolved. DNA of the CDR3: TGTGCCAGCAGCCCGATAACAGAGGCCACCGGGGAGCTGTTTTTT. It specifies CASSPITEATGELFF.